Presented here are 15 T cell receptor beta chains from one specimen sequenced in a study of blood T cell repertoires in COVID-19. Profiled with immunoSEQ multiplex PCR; TCRdb holds only in-frame clones, not every one. Seen here are more than 200,000 clones, roughly 90% observed once, and the top ten hold about 2%. The sample was peripheral blood. Receptors were obtained from a man aged 30-40 years with active or convalescent COVID-19.

This sequence joins TRBV6-5 and TRBJ1-3, with a tentative D call TRBD1 (6 bases). Trimming stripped 4 bases from V and 1 base from J, with 11 bases between. The CDR3 is 15 amino acids. Germline-derived CDR1 and CDR2 are MNHEY and SVGAGI. The DNA for the CDR3 is TGTGCCAGCAGTTTTAAACAGGGATCTGGAAACACCATATATTTT. Translating it yields CASSFKQGSGNTIYF.

V gene TRBV25-1 combines with J gene TRBJ2-5; 12 nucleotides agree with TRBD2. Trimming cost V 2 bases and J 2 bases; bases outside gene matches: 6. The CDR3 covers 17 residues. Germline CDR1 reads MGHDK; CDR2 reads SYGVNS. The CDR3 nucleotides read TGTGCCAGCAGTGAACTGGGTACTAGCGGGGGGCAAGAGACCCAGTACTTC. Residues: CASSELGTSGGQETQYF. The full variable domain, in which reference TRBV25-1 and TRBJ2-5 provide the parts outside the CDR3, is EADIYQTPRYLVIGTGKKITLECSQTMGHDKMYWYQQDPGMELHLIHYSYGVNSTEKGDLSSESTVSRIRTEHFPLTLESARPSHTSQYLCASSELGTSGGQETQYFGPGTRLLVL.

This clone was detected once. This sequence joins TRBV6-1 and TRBJ2-7; D possibly corresponds to TRBD1 (6 bases). The CDR3 totals 15 residues. Germline CDR1 reads MNHNS; CDR2 reads SASEGT. V shed 7 bases and J shed 1 base, with 17 bases lying between them. The CDR3 bases are TGTGCCAGCATTACGGACAGCAGGAATTCCTACGAGCAGTACTTC. This translates into CASITDSRNSYEQYF.

The rearrangement joins TRBV18 to TRBJ1-6; tentative D call: TRBD1 (6 bases). Germline assignment: CDR1 KGHSH and CDR2 LQKENI. The CDR3 sequence is 15 residues long. Between the trimmed V and J ends, which lost 2 bases and 6 bases, there was a span of 11 bases. CDR3 amino acids: CASSPSSGANSPLHF. CDR3 coding DNA: TGTGCCAGCTCACCATCTTCAGGGGCTAATTCACCCCTCCACTTT.

The chain recombines TRBV10-3 with TRBJ1-1; 9 nucleotides line up with TRBD1. Germline V gene data show CDR1 as ENHRY and CDR2 as SYGVKD. V shed 6 bases and J 0 bases; nucleotides not matched to a gene: 5. The CDR3 loop spans 15 amino acids. CDR3 sequence reads: CAIRPGQGMNTEAFF. DNA of the CDR3: TGTGCCATCAGGCCGGGACAGGGAATGAACACTGAAGCTTTCTTT.

This clone has just a few counts. This chain links TRBV5-1 with TRBJ2-3; 7 nucleotides align to TRBD1. The V and J ends lost 1 base and 0 bases, in that order; junction bases with no gene match: 2. The CDR3 has 15 amino acids. The germline gives CDR1 SGHRS, CDR2 YFSETQ. CDR3: CASSLKGASTDTQYF. As DNA, the CDR3 is TGCGCCAGCAGCTTGAAGGGGGCTAGCACAGATACGCAGTATTTT.

The table lists this clone with a few counts. At one end, the junction sequence differs from germline, possibly due to a read error. V is TRBV4-2 and J is TRBJ2-1; TRBD2 matches 10 bases. This CDR3 is 16 amino acids long. The germline V gene has CDR1 LGHNA and CDR2 YNFKEQ. The CDR3 DNA is TGTGCCCGCAGCCAAGCGGCAAGCGGGGGGGGGAATGAGCAGTTCTTC. It codes for CARSQAASGGGNEQFF.

The chain employs TRBV5-5 and TRBJ1-6; D ambiguous. The CDR3 sequence is 15 residues long. The ends were cut back, 1 base at V and 6 bases at J, with 11 bases in the middle. Germline loops: CDR1 SGHKS, CDR2 YYEKEE (reference sequence). The CDR3 bases are TGTGCCAGCAGCTTGTATATACAGAGTAATTCACCCCTCCACTTT. It encodes CASSLYIQSNSPLHF.

V and J are TRBV30 and TRBJ1-2; D is perhaps TRBD1 (5 bases). This CDR3 region has 13 residues. Germline values: CDR1 GTSNPN, CDR2 SVGIG (reference sequence). V was pared by 5 bases and J by 6 bases, with 16 bases between. The DNA for the CDR3 is TGTGCCTGGGGAAAAGACAGTACCAATGGCTACACCTTC. Translated: CAWGKDSTNGYTF.

The CDR3 here is CASSPRQGENQPQHF. The CDR3 nucleotides are TGTGCCAGCTCACCAAGACAGGGGGAAAATCAGCCCCAGCATTTT. The chain recombines TRBV18 with TRBJ1-5; 9 positions agree with TRBD1. The V gene's germline CDR1 is KGHSH and CDR2 LQKENI. The CDR3 is 15 residues long. V trimming: 2 bases; J trimming: 4 bases; junction bases outside the gene matches: 3. Full variable domain (remainder filled in from reference TRBV18 and TRBJ1-5): NAGVMQNPRHLVRRRGQEARLRCSPMKGHSHVYWYRQLPEEGLKFMVYLQKENIIDESGMPKERFSAEFPKEGPSILRIQQVVRGDSAAYFCASSPRQGENQPQHFGDGTRLSIL.

V is TRBV12-3 or TRBV12-4 and J is TRBJ2-1, with D uncertain. The CDR3 runs to 13 residues. V was cut by 7 bases and J by 6 bases, with 13 bases left in between. CDR3 residues: CASTFQVGNEQFF. DNA of the CDR3: TGTGCCAGCACGTTTCAAGTCGGCAATGAGCAGTTCTTC.

This clone has a handful of counts. This sequence joins TRBV7-2 and TRBJ2-5, with 7 bases matching TRBD2. The CDR3 spans 14 residues. CDR1 and CDR2 (germline): SGHTA, FQGNSA. The V segment lost 4 bases and the J segment 4 bases; nucleotides outside the gene matches: 6. CDR3 protein: CASSSMGGAETQYF. CDR3 nucleotide sequence: TGTGCCAGCAGCTCTATGGGAGGGGCAGAGACCCAGTACTTC.

This clone is a singleton in its sample. The chain joins TRBV30 to TRBJ2-5; tentatively, D is TRBD1 (6 bases). V was shortened by 3 bases and J by 2 bases, with 10 bases between the two germline ends. Germline V gives CDR1 GTSNPN, CDR2 SVGIG (reference sequence). The CDR3 runs to 13 residues. This CDR3 reads CAWRADRQETQYF. DNA of the CDR3: TGTGCCTGGAGGGCGGACAGACAAGAGACCCAGTACTTC.

This clone showed up just once. The V call is TRBV7-3, the J call TRBJ2-1; tentative D call: TRBD2 (6 bases). CDR1 is SGHTA, CDR2 FQGTGA, per germline. This CDR3 has 12 amino acids. Trimming took 2 bases from V and 9 from J, leaving 8 bases between them. The CDR3 here is CASSLGGSEQFF. As DNA, the CDR3 is TGTGCCAGCAGCTTAGGGGGGAGTGAGCAGTTCTTC.

The chain employs TRBV7-2 and TRBJ1-2; D call uncertain. CDR1 is SGHTA and CDR2 is FQGNSA in the germline V gene. The CDR3 has 13 amino acids. V was clipped by 1 base and J by 5 bases, with 8 bases between them. The CDR3 nucleotides are TGTGCCAGCAGCTTAGTCTCGGGATATGGCTACACCTTC. Amino acid sequence: CASSLVSGYGYTF.